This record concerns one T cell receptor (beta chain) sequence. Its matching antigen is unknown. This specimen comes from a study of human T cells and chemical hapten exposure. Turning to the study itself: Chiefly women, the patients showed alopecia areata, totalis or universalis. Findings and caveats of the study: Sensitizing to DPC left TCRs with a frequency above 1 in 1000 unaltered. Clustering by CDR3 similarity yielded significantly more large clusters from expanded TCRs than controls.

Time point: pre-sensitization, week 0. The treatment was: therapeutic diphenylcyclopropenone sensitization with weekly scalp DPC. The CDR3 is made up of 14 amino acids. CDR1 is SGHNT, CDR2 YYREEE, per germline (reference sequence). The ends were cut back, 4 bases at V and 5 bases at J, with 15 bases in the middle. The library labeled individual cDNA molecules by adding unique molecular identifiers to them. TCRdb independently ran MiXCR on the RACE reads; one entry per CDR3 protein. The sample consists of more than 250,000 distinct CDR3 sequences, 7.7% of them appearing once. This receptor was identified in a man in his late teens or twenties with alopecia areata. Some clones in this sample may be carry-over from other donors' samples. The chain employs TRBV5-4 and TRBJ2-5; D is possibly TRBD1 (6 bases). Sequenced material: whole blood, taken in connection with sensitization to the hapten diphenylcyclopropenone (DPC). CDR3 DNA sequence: TGTGCCAGCAGCCCCACAGGGTCCGAGGAGACCCAGTACTTC. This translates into CASSPTGSEETQYF.